This T cell receptor (beta chain) was observed in a study of T cell changes during pregnancy in multiple sclerosis. With 4 bases clipped from V and 2 bases from J, the junction kept 3 bases outside the gene matches. This CDR3 is 17 amino acids long. Germline V gene lookup returns CDR1 SGHNT and CDR2 YYREEE (reference sequence). Profiling relied on immunoSEQ multiplex PCR, and the TCRdb table lists in-frame clones only, not all of them. The sample carries approximately 43,000 clones, around 95% recorded once. This material consisted of CD8+ T cells from peripheral blood mononuclear cells, taken after pregnancy. The TCR originated in a female donor with multiple sclerosis, enrolled in a pregnancy study. The chain combines TRBV5-4 with TRBJ2-1; 16 bases fit TRBD2. CDR3 sequence: CASSAGTSGGAYNEQFF. DNA for the CDR3: TGTGCCAGCAGCGCCGGGACTAGCGGGGGGGCCTACAATGAGCAGTTCTTC.